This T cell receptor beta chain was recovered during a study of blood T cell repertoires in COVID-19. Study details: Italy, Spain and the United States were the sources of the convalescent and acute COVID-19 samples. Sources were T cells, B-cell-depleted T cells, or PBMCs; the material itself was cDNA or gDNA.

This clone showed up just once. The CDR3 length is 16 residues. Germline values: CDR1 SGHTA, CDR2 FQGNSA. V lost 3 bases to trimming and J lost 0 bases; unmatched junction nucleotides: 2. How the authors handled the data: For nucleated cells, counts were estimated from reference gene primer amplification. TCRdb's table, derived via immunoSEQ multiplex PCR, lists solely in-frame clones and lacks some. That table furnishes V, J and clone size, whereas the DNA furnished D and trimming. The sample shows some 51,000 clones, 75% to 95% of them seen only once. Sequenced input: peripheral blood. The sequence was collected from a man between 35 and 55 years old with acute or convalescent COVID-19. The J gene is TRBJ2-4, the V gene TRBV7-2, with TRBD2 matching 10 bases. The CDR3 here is CASSFTSGKAKNIQYF. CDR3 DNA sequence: TGTGCCAGCAGCTTTACTAGCGGGAAAGCCAAAAACATTCAGTACTTC. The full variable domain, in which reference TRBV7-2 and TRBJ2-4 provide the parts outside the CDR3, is GAGVSQSPSNKVTEKGKDVELRCDPISGHTALYWYRQSLGQGLEFLIYFQGNSAPDKSGLPSDRFSAERTGGSVSTLTIQRTQQEDSAVYLCASSFTSGKAKNIQYFGAGTRLSVL.